This record concerns one T cell receptor (beta chain) sequence. Its antigen is not known. The CDR3 has 14 amino acids. With 5 bases removed from V and 2 bases from J, the gap between germline ends came to 12 bases. Germline CDR1 and CDR2: LGHNA and YNFKEQ. All donors participated as healthy donors of bone marrow. The data belong to a study of cytomegalovirus exposure and HLA in healthy donors. Vbeta (60) and Jbeta (13) primers were used in the PCR. Only in-frame clones appear in the TCRdb table, and some are missing; sequencing was by immunoSEQ multiplex PCR. Of 150,000 to 200,000 clones listed, roughly 85% are singletons. General study points: Later, an analysis showed that TCR beta chains associated with HLA were more clonally expanded than others that were equally common.

The sequencing sample was made of PBMCs. V usage is TRBV4-2 and J usage is TRBJ1-2; perhaps TRBD1 as D (5 bases). This TCR was sampled from a woman aged 50 to 60 in good health and CMV-seronegative. The CDR3 nucleotides are TGTGCCAGCAGCTTGGGGGGTACGAACTATGGCTACACCTTC. The encoded protein is CASSLGGTNYGYTF.